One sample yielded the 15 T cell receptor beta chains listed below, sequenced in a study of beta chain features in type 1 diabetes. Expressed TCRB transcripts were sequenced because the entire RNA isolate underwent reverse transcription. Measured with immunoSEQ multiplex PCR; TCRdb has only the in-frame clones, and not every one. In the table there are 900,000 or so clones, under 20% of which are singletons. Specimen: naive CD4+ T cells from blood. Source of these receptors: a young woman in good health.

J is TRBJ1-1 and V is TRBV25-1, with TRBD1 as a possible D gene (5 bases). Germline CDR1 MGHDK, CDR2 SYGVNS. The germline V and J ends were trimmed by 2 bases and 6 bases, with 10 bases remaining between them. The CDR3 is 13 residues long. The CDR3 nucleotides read TGTGCCAGCAGTGAACTCAGGGCCGCTGAAGCTTTCTTT. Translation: CASSELRAAEAFF.

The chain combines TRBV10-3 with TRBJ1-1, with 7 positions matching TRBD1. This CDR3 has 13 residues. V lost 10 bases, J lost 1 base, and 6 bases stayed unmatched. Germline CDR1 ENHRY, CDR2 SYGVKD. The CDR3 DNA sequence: TGTGCCACCAGCGGACAGGCGAACACTGAAGCTTTCTTT. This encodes CATSGQANTEAFF.

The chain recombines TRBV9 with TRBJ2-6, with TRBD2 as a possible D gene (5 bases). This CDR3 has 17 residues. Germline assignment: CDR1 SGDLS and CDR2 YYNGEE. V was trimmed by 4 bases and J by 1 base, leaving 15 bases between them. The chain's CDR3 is CASSPTTRGSGANVLTF. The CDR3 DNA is TGTGCCAGCAGCCCCACCACCCGAGGGTCTGGGGCCAACGTCCTGACTTTC.

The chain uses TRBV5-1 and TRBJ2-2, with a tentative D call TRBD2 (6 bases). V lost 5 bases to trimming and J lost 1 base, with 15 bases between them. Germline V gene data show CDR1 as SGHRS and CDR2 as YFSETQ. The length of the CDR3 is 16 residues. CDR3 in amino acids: CASRLPGLRNTGELFF. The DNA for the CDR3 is TGCGCCAGCAGATTACCGGGACTGAGGAACACCGGGGAGCTGTTTTTT.

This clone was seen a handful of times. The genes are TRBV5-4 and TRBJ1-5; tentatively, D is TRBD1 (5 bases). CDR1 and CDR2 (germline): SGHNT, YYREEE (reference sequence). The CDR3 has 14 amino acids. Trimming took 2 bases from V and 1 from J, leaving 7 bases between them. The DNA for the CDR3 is TGTGCCAGCAGCTTTAGGGACAGCAATCAGCCCCAGCATTTT. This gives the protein CASSFRDSNQPQHF.

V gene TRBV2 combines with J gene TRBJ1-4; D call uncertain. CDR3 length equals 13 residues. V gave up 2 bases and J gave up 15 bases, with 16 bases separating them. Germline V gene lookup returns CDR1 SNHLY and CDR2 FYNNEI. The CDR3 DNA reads TGTGCCAGCAGTGAATTGCGTGGAGTCGCTTTGTTTTTT. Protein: CASSELRGVALFF. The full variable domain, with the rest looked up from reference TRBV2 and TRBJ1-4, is EPEVTQTPSHQVTQMGQEVILRCVPISNHLYFYWYRQILGQKVEFLVSFYNNEISEKSEIFDDQFSVERPDGSNFTLKIRSTKLEDSAMYFCASSELRGVALFFGSGTQLSVL.

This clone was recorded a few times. The CDR3 DNA reads as TGTGCCAGTAGTCGGGCGGGCGCAGATACGCAGTATTTT. Its translation is CASSRAGADTQYF. The chain is built from TRBV19 and TRBJ2-3; D may be TRBD2 (5 bases). Deletions cut 5 bases from V and 4 bases from J, with 10 bases between. Germline V gene data show CDR1 as LNHDA and CDR2 as SQIVND (reference sequence). CDR3 length: 13 residues.

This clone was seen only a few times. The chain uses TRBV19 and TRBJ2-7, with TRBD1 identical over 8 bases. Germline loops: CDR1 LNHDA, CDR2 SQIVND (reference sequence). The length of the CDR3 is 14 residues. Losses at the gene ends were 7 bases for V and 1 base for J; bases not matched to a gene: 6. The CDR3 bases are TGTGCCAGTACTAAGGACAGGGCGTCCTACGAGCAGTACTTC. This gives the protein CASTKDRASYEQYF.

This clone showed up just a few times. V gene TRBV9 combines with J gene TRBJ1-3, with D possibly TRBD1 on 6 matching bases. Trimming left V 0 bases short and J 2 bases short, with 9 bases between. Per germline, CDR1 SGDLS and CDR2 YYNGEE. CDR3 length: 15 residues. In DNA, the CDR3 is TGTGCCAGCAGCGTAGCCGGGACACCTGGAAACACCATATATTTT. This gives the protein CASSVAGTPGNTIYF.

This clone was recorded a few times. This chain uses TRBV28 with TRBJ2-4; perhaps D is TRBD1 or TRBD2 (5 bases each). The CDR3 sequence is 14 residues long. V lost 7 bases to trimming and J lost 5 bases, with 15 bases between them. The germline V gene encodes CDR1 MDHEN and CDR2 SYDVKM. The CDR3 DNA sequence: TGTGCCAGCAAACCCGGGACGGAACAAAACATTCAGTACTTC. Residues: CASKPGTEQNIQYF.

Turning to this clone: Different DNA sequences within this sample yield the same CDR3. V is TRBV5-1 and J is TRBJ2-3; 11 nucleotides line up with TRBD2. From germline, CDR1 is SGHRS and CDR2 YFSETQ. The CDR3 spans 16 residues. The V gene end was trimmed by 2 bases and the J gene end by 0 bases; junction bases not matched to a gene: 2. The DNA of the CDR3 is TGCGCCAGCAGCTTCGGGACTAGCGGAAGCACAGATACGCAGTATTTT. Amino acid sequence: CASSFGTSGSTDTQYF.

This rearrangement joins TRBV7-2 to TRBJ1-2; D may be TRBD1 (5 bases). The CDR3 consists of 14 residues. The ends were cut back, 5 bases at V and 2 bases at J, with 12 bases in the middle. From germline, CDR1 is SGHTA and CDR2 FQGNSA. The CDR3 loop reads CASSPGGANYGYTF. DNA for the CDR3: TGTGCCAGCAGCCCGGGTGGGGCCAACTATGGCTACACCTTC.

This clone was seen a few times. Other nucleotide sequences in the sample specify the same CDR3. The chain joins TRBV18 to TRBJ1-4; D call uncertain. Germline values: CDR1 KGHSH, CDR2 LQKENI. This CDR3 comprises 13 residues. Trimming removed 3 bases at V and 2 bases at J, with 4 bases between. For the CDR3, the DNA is TGTGCCAGCTCACCGGGCACTAATGAAAAACTGTTTTTT. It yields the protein CASSPGTNEKLFF.

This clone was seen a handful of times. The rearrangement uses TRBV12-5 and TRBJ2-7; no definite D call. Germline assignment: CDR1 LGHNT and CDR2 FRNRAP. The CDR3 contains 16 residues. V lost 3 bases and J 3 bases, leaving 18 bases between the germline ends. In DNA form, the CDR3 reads TGTGCTAGTGGTTTCCCAGTAATTAGAGACGTCTACGAGCAGTACTTC. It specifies CASGFPVIRDVYEQYF.

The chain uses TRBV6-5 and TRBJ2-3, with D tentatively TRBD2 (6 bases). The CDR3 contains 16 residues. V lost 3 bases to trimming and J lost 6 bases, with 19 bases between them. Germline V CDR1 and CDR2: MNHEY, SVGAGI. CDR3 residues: CASSYELASGFDTQYF. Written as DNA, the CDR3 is TGTGCCAGCAGTTATGAGCTAGCGTCCGGTTTTGATACGCAGTATTTT.